What follows is one T cell receptor beta chain and its context. It lacks a known antigen. Base quality data are lacking; no much larger clone is found one base away. These data belong to a study of shared clonotypes between healthy human individuals (TCRdb year 2020). About the investigation overall: The cohort included three men and a couple of women between 18 and 49 years of age. To increase sequencing depth and limit assay-specific biases, different laboratories used diverse techniques to prepare libraries and sequence TCR repertoires. Between about 0.94 and 8.9 billion PBMCs per donor were obtained by leukapheresis. Blood TCR repertoires of a handful of healthy adults were deeply sequenced to estimate repertoire size and the extent of clonotype sharing between individuals. What the work shows at the level of the full study, not this receptor alone: Based on pairwise subsampling, the degree of clonotype sharing among donors was expected to be affected by sequencing depth. Because the study included a small number of donors, the genetic and exposure-history diversity represented was limited. Sampling was restricted to blood, and TCR repertoires in tissues likely differ from the TCR repertoires found in blood.

The V end loses 2 bases and the J end loses 0 bases, and a stretch of 11 bases separates them. The CDR3 runs 16 residues from the cysteine to the phenylalanine. The CDR3 DNA has 48 bases and is translated from base 1. The germline V gene encodes CDR1 MDHEN and CDR2 SYDVKM. Using the deep immunoSEQ assay, TCR CDR3 regions were amplified from genomic DNA by multiplex PCR. Genomic DNA extracted from each cell subset was distributed evenly over all wells of several immunoSEQ 96-well plates, and each plate served as one replicate. Each replicate PCR for unsorted PBMC received about 310 ng genomic DNA, equal to tens of thousands of T cell genomes. Genomic DNA from unsorted PBMC was sequenced over ten immunoSEQ deep assay plates. Purified libraries were measured with a Qubit 3.0 fluorometer, size-checked on a Bioanalyzer 2100, and measured again with the KAPA Library Quantification kit. Every immunoSEQ 96-well plate was sequenced on a dedicated single-read 150-cycle Illumina NextSeq 550 flow cell. As for the authors' bioinformatics: Because only junctional sequences without quality scores were contained in the immunoSEQ output, filtering matching that applied to full-length reads could not be performed. To assign V/J genes and CDR3, sequences were annotated against IMGT germline references using PyIR, a Python wrapper for IgBLAST v1.9. Reads were filtered out if the reads had weak V/J assignments (E-value above 1e-6), no CDR3, stop codons, out-of-frame junctions, or ambiguous translated residues. V3J clonotypes were defined as sequences sharing the same inferred V gene, J gene, and CDR3 amino acid sequence. Percentage overlap between repertoires was computed as shared unique clonotypes divided by the size of the smaller repertoire. RTK rarefaction, the Chao1 estimator, and Recon v2.1 estimates of unobserved clonotypes were used to assess repertoire richness. The immuneACCESS repertoire file appears here via TCRdb, limited to in-frame rearrangements. These files lack a portion of the clones; in checked studies, under half of the deficit traces to unresolved V genes, and the cause of the others is not known. V and J calls and clone size are those listed in that table; D and trimming were worked out from the DNA. This sample gives 400,000 to 600,000 clones in total; 75% to 85% of them show up just once. The top ten constitute less than 15% of the sample.

Healthy HIV-negative adults with no recently reported acute infections or vaccinations were included as donors. Only Caucasian adults living in Nashville, Tennessee, USA were represented among the donors. For unsorted samples, tens of millions of PBMCs were counted, and genomic DNA was extracted using the QIAamp DNA Blood Mini kit. After blood collection by leukapheresis, PBMCs were isolated using Ficoll-Histopaque density gradient centrifugation and then cryopreserved in the vapor phase of liquid nitrogen. This TCR derives from a woman in her forties in good health. Some clones in this sample may be carry-over from other donors' samples. This sequence uses TRBV28 and TRBJ2-4; no D segment can be confidently identified. Sample: PBMCs. CDR3 loop: CASSLVADLAKNIQYF. The base sequence is TGTGCCAGCAGTTTAGTGGCCGACCTAGCCAAAAACATTCAGTACTTC. Here the CDR3 is joined to the reference TRBV28 and TRBJ2-4 genes, and the full variable domain is: DVKVTQSSRYLVKRTGEKVFLECVQDMDHENMFWYRQDPGLGLRLIYFSYDVKMKEKGDIPEGYSVSREKKERFSLILESASTNQTSMYLCASSLVADLAKNIQYFGAGTRLSVL.